This T cell receptor (beta chain) derives from a study of OX40 agonist ivuxolimab in advanced cancers. Study-level background: The dose-escalation cohort had hepatocellular carcinoma, melanoma, renal cell or head and neck cancer.

Deletions cut 6 bases from V and 0 bases from J, with 15 bases between. The germline V gene has CDR1 SNHLY and CDR2 FYNNEI. CDR3 length: 16 amino acids. Sequencing was performed with immunoSEQ multiplex PCR; in TCRdb, only in-frame clones are kept and a portion is missing. Counted here are 100,000 or so clones, about nine tenths occurring once; the ten biggest clones make up 0.15% to 0.2%. The receptor was derived from an adult with an advanced solid tumor such as melanoma, head and neck, liver or kidney cancer. The V and J genes are TRBV2 and TRBJ2-1; maybe TRBD2 (6 bases). The sequencing here drew on CD4+ or CD8+ T cells sorted from blood, taken in a trial of the OX40 agonist ivuxolimab. The CDR3 is CASRETGEGSYNEQFF. CDR3 DNA sequence: TGTGCCAGCAGGGAGACGGGAGAAGGCTCCTACAATGAGCAGTTCTTC.